This TCR beta chain comes out of a study of beta chain features in type 1 diabetes. Study results and limitations: Significant though moderate, a shortening of TCRB CDR3s appeared in all four CD4+ subsets of Type 1 diabetes patients.

One heparinised draw, averaging roughly 100 mL, was taken per donor. Central memory, naive, regulatory and stem cell-like memory CD4+ cells were sorted by CD45RO/CCR7/CD25/CD127/CD95/CD27. This clone was counted only a few times. Antigen specificity is unknown. The entirety of the isolated RNA underwent reverse transcription, so expressed TCRB transcripts were sequenced. Assay: immunoSEQ multiplex PCR; the TCRdb copy retains only in-frame clones and omits some. Of 430,000 or so clones in the sample, roughly an eighth were seen once. The CDR3 consists of 15 residues. Germline-derived CDR1 and CDR2 are LGHNA and YNFKEQ. Trimming shortened V by 1 base and J by 1 base, and 9 bases separated the two germline ends.

Sample: naive CD4+ T cells from blood. The source is a woman between 18 and 30 years old in good health. J is TRBJ2-3 and V is TRBV4-2; D gene unclear. In DNA, the CDR3 is TGTGCCAGCAGCCAAGCGGCATTCGGCACAGATACGCAGTATTTT. Protein: CASSQAAFGTDTQYF.